One sample yielded the 26 T cell receptor beta chains listed below, sequenced in a study of CD8+ T cells in alopecia areata. Treatment described: oral pan-JAK inhibitor, 5-10 mg twice daily. Following extraction, RNA underwent reverse transcription to cDNA, which served as the sequencing template. Profiled with immunoSEQ multiplex PCR; TCRdb holds only in-frame clones, not every one. The sample shows 190,000 or so clones, around three fifths of them seen only once. Specimen: CD8+ T cells sorted from blood, collected at week 24, from a patient treated with tofacitinib. Receptors originate from a human donor with alopecia areata.

This clone was seen a single time. The chain uses TRBV2 and TRBJ1-2; D uncertain. The germline CDR1 and CDR2 sequences are SNHLY and FYNNEI. The V gene lost 4 bases and the J gene lost 7 bases, with 19 bases spanning the gap. There are 15 residues in the CDR3. The CDR3 DNA is TGTGCCAGCAGTGCCCCCTTTGTGGGCCTTGGTGGCTACACCTTC. Translating it yields CASSAPFVGLGGYTF.

This clone turned up a few times. The chain recombines TRBV5-8 with TRBJ1-2, with TRBD1 as a possible D gene (5 bases). Germline lookup yields CDR1 SGHTS and CDR2 YDEGEE. V was clipped by 0 bases and J by 8 bases, with 17 bases between them. The CDR3 has 15 residues. The chain's CDR3 is CASSLDDRLLWGYTF. For the CDR3, the DNA is TGTGCCAGCAGCTTGGACGACAGACTACTATGGGGCTACACCTTC.

This rearrangement joins TRBV30 to TRBJ2-1, with no clear D. This CDR3 has 11 amino acids. The ends were cut back, 0 bases at V and 9 bases at J, with 6 bases in the middle. Germline-derived CDR1 and CDR2 are GTSNPN and SVGIG (reference sequence). The chain's CDR3 is CAWSVRAEQFF. CDR3 coding DNA: TGTGCCTGGAGTGTACGGGCTGAGCAGTTCTTC.

The genes are TRBV9 and TRBJ2-7; D ambiguous. With 4 bases removed from V and 2 bases from J, the gap between germline ends came to 16 bases. This CDR3 contains 15 residues. CDR1 SGDLS and CDR2 YYNGEE come from the germline V gene. CDR3: CASSSERTVPYEQYF. The CDR3 nucleotides read TGTGCCAGCAGCTCGGAACGCACAGTCCCCTACGAGCAGTACTTC.

V and J are TRBV29-1 and TRBJ1-1; D perhaps matches TRBD1 (6 bases). This CDR3 is 15 amino acids long. The V gene lost 6 bases and the J gene lost 3 bases, with 20 bases spanning the gap. Germline CDR1 and CDR2: SQVTM and ANQGSEA. In nucleotides, the CDR3 is TGCAGCGTGGGAGGGGGGGACCCCAGTTACACTGAAGCTTTCTTT. Its protein product is CSVGGGDPSYTEAFF.

The chain uses TRBV29-1 and TRBJ2-5; 9 bases match TRBD1. The CDR3 consists of 17 residues. Per the germline V gene, CDR1 is SQVTM and CDR2 is ANQGSEA. V gave up 7 bases and J gave up 3 bases; unmatched junction bases: 18. CDR3 in DNA: TGCAGCGCTCTGGACAGGGGACTACCCGACCGAAAAGAGACCCAGTACTTC. This sequence encodes CSALDRGLPDRKETQYF.

The rearrangement links TRBV29-1 to TRBJ2-3; a possible D gene is TRBD2 (5 bases). Looked up from germline, CDR1 is SQVTM and CDR2 is ANQGSEA. There are 12 residues in the CDR3. V shed 6 bases and J shed 6 bases, with 13 bases lying between them. The DNA of the CDR3 is TGCAGCGTCTACCCGGGCGGGGATACGCAGTATTTT. This codes for CSVYPGGDTQYF.

The gene calls are TRBV29-1 and TRBJ2-7; TRBD1 aligns across 7 bases. The ends lost 3 bases at V and 2 bases at J; junction bases unmatched: 4. The germline V gene encodes CDR1 SQVTM and CDR2 ANQGSEA. This CDR3 region has 13 residues. The CDR3 DNA follows: TGCAGCGTTGACAGGGGGTACCCCTACGAGCAGTACTTC. This translates into CSVDRGYPYEQYF.

Notes on this clone: This CDR3 is also generated by other DNA sequences in the sample. The CDR3 nucleotides are TGTGCCAGCAGTTTATCGGGAGATACGCAGTATTTT. Translation: CASSLSGDTQYF. The chain joins TRBV27 to TRBJ2-3; D unresolved. Looked up from germline, CDR1 is MNHEY and CDR2 is SMNVEV (reference sequence). Between the trimmed V and J ends, which lost 0 bases and 5 bases, there was a span of 3 bases. This CDR3 region has 12 residues.

J is TRBJ1-6 and V is TRBV2; D unclear. V lost 1 base, J lost 9 bases, and 10 bases lay in between. This CDR3 has 14 residues. Germline assignment: CDR1 SNHLY and CDR2 FYNNEI. The DNA for the CDR3 is TGTGCCAGCAGTGAAGGAGTAGATAGTTCACCCCTCCACTTT. It is translated as CASSEGVDSSPLHF.

The V gene is TRBV2, the J gene TRBJ2-2, with 9 bases that match TRBD2. The trim removed 4 bases at V and 4 bases at J, leaving 4 bases unmatched. Germline V gene lookup returns CDR1 SNHLY and CDR2 FYNNEI. CDR3 length: 15 amino acids. The CDR3 loop reads CASSVPSGATGELFF. The CDR3 DNA reads as TGTGCCAGCAGTGTTCCTAGCGGGGCCACCGGGGAGCTGTTTTTT.

This clone was seen only a few times. The chain joins TRBV27 to TRBJ2-7; D may correspond to TRBD1 or TRBD2 (5 bases each). Germline V gene lookup returns CDR1 MNHEY and CDR2 SMNVEV (reference sequence). The CDR3 length is 16 residues. V was pared by 5 bases and J by 2 bases, with 19 bases between. In nucleotides, the CDR3 is TGTGCCAGCAGTCTCAATTCCGGGACCAAGGCCTACGAGCAGTACTTC. Translated: CASSLNSGTKAYEQYF.

This clone has more than one count but fewer than ten. This sequence joins TRBV29-1 and TRBJ2-1; 7 bases are shared with TRBD2. The trim removed 3 bases at V and 7 bases at J, leaving 9 bases unmatched. There are 14 residues in the CDR3. Germline lookup yields CDR1 SQVTM and CDR2 ANQGSEA. In DNA form, the CDR3 reads TGCAGCGTTGATGGGGGGGGATCTCGAAATGAGCAGTTCTTC. As protein: CSVDGGGSRNEQFF.

This rearrangement joins TRBV7-2 to TRBJ2-2; a possible D gene is TRBD2 (6 bases). V shed 3 bases and J shed 5 bases, with 10 bases lying between them. Germline V CDR1 and CDR2: SGHTA, FQGNSA. The CDR3 consists of 14 residues. The CDR3 nucleotides are TGTGCCAGCAGCTTCAGCGGGCCAACCGGGGAGCTGTTTTTT. Its protein is CASSFSGPTGELFF.

This chain joins TRBV5-4 and TRBJ1-1; 12 bases line up with TRBD1. Germline CDR1 and CDR2: SGHNT and YYREEE (reference sequence). The CDR3 totals 17 residues. Trimming at V came to 4 bases and at J to 1 base, leaving 8 bases not matched to a gene. CDR3 in amino acids: CASSRGQGARGNTEAFF. CDR3 sequence (DNA): TGTGCCAGCAGCCGGGGACAGGGGGCGCGGGGGAACACTGAAGCTTTCTTT. The entire variable domain, with the rest obtained from reference TRBV5-4 and TRBJ1-1, is as follows: ETGVTQSPTHLIKTRGQQVTLRCSSQSGHNTVSWYQQALGQGPQFIFQYYREEENGRGNFPPRFSGLQFPNYSSELNVNALELDDSALYLCASSRGQGARGNTEAFFGQGTRLTVV.

V and J are TRBV29-1 and TRBJ1-2; D unresolved. CDR3 length: 13 amino acids. Germline CDR1 reads SQVTM; CDR2 reads ANQGSEA. The V gene lost 0 bases and the J gene lost 8 bases, with 13 bases spanning the gap. The CDR3 loop reads CSVEDGRGRGYTF. The CDR3, as DNA: TGCAGCGTTGAAGATGGCCGGGGAAGAGGCTACACCTTC.

The chain links TRBV29-1 to TRBJ1-4; D may be TRBD1 (6 bases). Trimming cost V 8 bases and J 5 bases, with 15 bases left between them. The CDR3 length is 13 residues. The germline V gene encodes CDR1 SQVTM and CDR2 ANQGSEA. Here the CDR3 reads CSTWTEGNEKLFF. The CDR3 DNA sequence: TGCAGCACCTGGACAGAGGGAAATGAAAAACTGTTTTTT.

The chain couples TRBV5-1 to TRBJ2-1, with 9 bases matching TRBD1. The germline CDR1 and CDR2 sequences are SGHRS and YFSETQ. The CDR3 spans 15 residues. Germline trimming cut 5 bases from V and 4 bases from J; bases unmatched to any gene: 7. The CDR3 reads CASRPGTGRYNEQFF. CDR3 bases: TGCGCCAGCAGGCCCGGGACAGGGCGTTACAATGAGCAGTTCTTC.

The rearrangement uses TRBV27 and TRBJ2-7, with D hard to call. Trimming took off 7 bases at V and 3 bases at J, with 7 bases between the two ends. There are 11 residues in the CDR3. Germline CDR1 is MNHEY and CDR2 is SMNVEV (reference sequence). CDR3 amino acids: CASKNSYEQYF. CDR3 nucleotide sequence: TGTGCCAGCAAAAACAGCTACGAGCAGTACTTC.

The chain employs TRBV14 and TRBJ1-2, with unresolved D. V shed 3 bases and J shed 3 bases, with 14 bases lying between them. This CDR3 contains 15 residues. Germline CDR1 SGHDN, CDR2 FVKESK. The CDR3, as DNA: TGTGCCAGCAGCCAGAGAGGAAGACGGTACTATGGCTACACCTTC. It encodes CASSQRGRRYYGYTF.

This clone came up a few times. Additional DNA sequences in this sample encode the identical CDR3. J is TRBJ2-7 and V is TRBV5-1; D is ambiguous. V was cut by 0 bases and J by 4 bases, with 5 bases left in between. CDR3 length: 12 residues. Germline V gene lookup returns CDR1 SGHRS and CDR2 YFSETQ. CDR3 region: CASSLDGYEQYF. Written as DNA, the CDR3 is TGCGCCAGCAGCTTGGACGGATACGAGCAGTACTTC. Variable domain in full (rest from reference TRBV5-1 and TRBJ2-7): KAGVTQTPRYLIKTRGQQVTLSCSPISGHRSVSWYQQTPGQGLQFLFEYFSETQRNKGNFPGRFSGRQFSNSRSEMNVSTLELGDSALYLCASSLDGYEQYFGPGTRLTVT.

This rearrangement joins TRBV11-2 to TRBJ2-5; D call uncertain. The germline V and J ends were trimmed by 5 bases and 5 bases, with 18 bases remaining between them. Germline V gene sequence: CDR1 SGHAT, CDR2 FQNNGV. The CDR3 consists of 15 residues. Here the CDR3 reads CASSPPFTPGETQYF. As DNA, the CDR3 is TGTGCCAGCAGCCCGCCCTTCACCCCTGGGGAGACCCAGTACTTC. Full variable domain (missing parts from reference TRBV11-2 and TRBJ2-5): EAGVAQSPRYKIIEKRQSVAFWCNPISGHATLYWYQQILGQGPKLLIQFQNNGVVDDSQLPKDRFSAERLKGVDSTLKIQPAKLEDSAVYLCASSPPFTPGETQYFGPGTRLLVL.

V usage is TRBV15 and J usage is TRBJ1-2; D possibly corresponds to TRBD1 (5 bases). Germline-derived CDR1 and CDR2 are LNHNV and YYDKDF (reference sequence). The CDR3 consists of 17 residues. Deletions cut 1 base from V and 5 bases from J, with 20 bases between. Here the CDR3 reads CATSRVGPGSQQYGYTF. CDR3 in DNA: TGTGCCACCAGCAGAGTGGGGCCCGGGTCCCAACAGTATGGCTACACCTTC.

The chain uses TRBV27 and TRBJ1-1, with 12 bases that match TRBD1. The J segment lost 1 base and the V segment lost 5 bases, leaving 5 bases of the junction unmatched. CDR3 length: 16 residues. CDR1 is MNHEY, CDR2 SMNVEV, per germline (reference sequence). The CDR3 here is CASSGTGGARNTEAFF. Here the CDR3 DNA reads TGTGCCAGCAGTGGGACAGGGGGCGCGAGGAACACTGAAGCTTTCTTT.

The chain carries TRBV27 and TRBJ2-7; the D gene is possibly TRBD1 (5 bases). The V end was cut by 8 bases, the J end by 0 bases, with 8 bases between. From germline, CDR1 is MNHEY and CDR2 SMNVEV (reference sequence). The length of the CDR3 is 12 residues. The CDR3 is CASGATSYEQYF. DNA of the CDR3: TGTGCCAGCGGGGCGACCTCCTACGAGCAGTACTTC.

This clone was observed once. The rearrangement uses TRBV4-1 and TRBJ1-5; D uncertain. V dropped 1 base and J dropped 3 bases, with 4 bases sitting between them. The germline V gene has CDR1 MGHRA and CDR2 YSYEKL. CDR3 size: 13 residues. DNA for the CDR3: TGCGCCAGCAGCCAAGTGTACAATCAGCCCCAGCATTTT. Protein sequence: CASSQVYNQPQHF.